This T cell receptor (beta chain) was found in a study of cytomegalovirus exposure and HLA in healthy donors. Sequenced by immunoSEQ multiplex PCR; TCRdb stores in-frame clones only, minus some. The repertoire holds around 350,000 clones, with just over 85% as singletons. The TCR comes from a woman aged 18-29 years in good health and CMV-seronegative. Sequences were obtained from PBMCs.

CDR3 bases: TGTGCCAGCAGCGTAGGGGGACAGGGCGACAATGAGCAGTTCTTC. Translated, it gives CASSVGGQGDNEQFF. The chain links TRBV9 to TRBJ2-1, with TRBD1 matching over 9 bases. After removal of 0 bases from V and 5 bases from J, the junction contained 3 bases not matched to a gene. The CDR3 extends over 15 amino acids. Germline V CDR1 and CDR2: SGDLS, YYNGEE.